A selection of T cell receptor beta chains follows, all from one sample in a study of vaccination effects on CD4 cells after COVID-19. Their specific antigens are unknown. Some clones are missing from TCRdb's copy, which holds only in-frame ones; the method was immunoSEQ multiplex PCR. The repertoire holds over 20,000 clones, with just under 75% as singletons. Sample: CD4+ T cells from PBMCs cultured with a peptide pool, taken before COVID-19 vaccination. The receptors come from a human donor who had a prior SARS-CoV-2 infection. Each CDR3 is given with its conserved first and last residue. A D gene is named only where the DNA matches it firmly. Size tells how often a clone was seen (once, few, many) or the class of an expanded clone, and some rows leave it out.

d_call: TRBD2
v_call: TRBV6-5
j_call: TRBJ2-7
clone_size: -
cdr3_nt: TGTGCCAGCAGTATAGCGGGAGCGAATTACGAGCAGTACTTC
cdr3_aa: CASSIAGANYEQYF

d_call: -
v_call: TRBV7-8
j_call: TRBJ2-5
clone_size: -
cdr3_nt: TGTGCCAGCAGCCTAAGGACTACCCAAGAGACCCAGTACTTC
cdr3_aa: CASSLRTTQETQYF

d_call: TRBD2
v_call: TRBV7-9
j_call: TRBJ2-1
clone_size: -
cdr3_nt: TGTGCCAGCAGCTTTACTAGCGGGAGCAATGAGCAGTTCTTC
cdr3_aa: CASSFTSGSNEQFF

d_call: -
v_call: TRBV9
j_call: TRBJ1-2
clone_size: -
cdr3_nt: TGTGCCAGCAGCCTCGGGGTGGGCACCTATGGCTACACCTTC
cdr3_aa: CASSLGVGTYGYTF

d_call: -
v_call: TRBV5-1
j_call: TRBJ1-2
clone_size: -
cdr3_nt: TGCGCCAGCAGCTTGGCGACGCGGGAGTCAGGCTACACCTTC
cdr3_aa: CASSLATRESGYTF

d_call: -
v_call: TRBV18
j_call: TRBJ2-1
clone_size: few
cdr3_nt: TGTGCCAGCTCTGGTTCGATAGCGGAACTTAATGAGCAGTTCTTC
cdr3_aa: CASSGSIAELNEQFF

d_call: TRBD2
v_call: TRBV3-1/TRBV3-2
j_call: TRBJ2-7
clone_size: -
cdr3_nt: TGTGCCAGCAGCCCTTCCGGGACTAGCGGGAGGGGCGAGCAGTACTTC
cdr3_aa: CASSPSGTSGRGEQYF

d_call: -
v_call: TRBV7-9
j_call: TRBJ2-3
clone_size: -
cdr3_nt: TGTGCCAGCAGCATCCGACGCGGGGCGATTAGCACAGATACGCAGTATTTT
cdr3_aa: CASSIRRGAISTDTQYF

d_call: TRBD2
v_call: TRBV4-1
j_call: TRBJ2-1
clone_size: few
cdr3_nt: TGCGCCAGCAGCAGACTAGCGGGTACCTACAATGAGCAGTTCTTC
cdr3_aa: CASSRLAGTYNEQFF

d_call: -
v_call: TRBV4-1
j_call: TRBJ1-4
clone_size: -
cdr3_nt: TGCGCCAGCAGCCCCCCCACAGCAACTAATGAAAAACTGTTTTTT
cdr3_aa: CASSPPTATNEKLFF

d_call: -
v_call: TRBV30
j_call: TRBJ1-6
clone_size: -
cdr3_nt: TGTGCCTGGAGTCCAGGGTCGGGGGGCTGGTCACCCCTCCACTTT
cdr3_aa: CAWSPGSGGWSPLHF

d_call: -
v_call: TRBV9
j_call: TRBJ2-1
clone_size: once
cdr3_nt: TGTGCCAGCAGCGTCGGGGGAACCTACAATGAGCAGTTCTTC
cdr3_aa: CASSVGGTYNEQFF

d_call: TRBD2
v_call: TRBV7-8
j_call: TRBJ2-7
clone_size: -
cdr3_nt: TGTGCCAGCAGCCCAAGCGGGGGGGTGGAGCAGTACTTC
cdr3_aa: CASSPSGGVEQYF

d_call: TRBD1
v_call: TRBV19
j_call: TRBJ1-1
clone_size: -
cdr3_nt: TGTGCCAGTAGTATTGCGGGACAGGGAAGACGGAACACTGAAGCTTTCTTT
cdr3_aa: CASSIAGQGRRNTEAFF

d_call: TRBD2
v_call: TRBV11-2
j_call: TRBJ2-7
clone_size: few
cdr3_nt: TGTGCCAGCAGCCTAGGACTAGCTAGCGAGCAGTACTTC
cdr3_aa: CASSLGLASEQYF

d_call: -
v_call: TRBV19
j_call: TRBJ1-1
clone_size: -
cdr3_nt: TGTGCCAGTAGTATAGGACTACAGATGAACACTGAAGCTTTCTTT
cdr3_aa: CASSIGLQMNTEAFF

d_call: TRBD1
v_call: TRBV5-1
j_call: TRBJ1-4
clone_size: -
cdr3_nt: TGCGCCAGCCGTGAACCGGGACAGAATCCAACTAATGAAAAACTGTTTTTT
cdr3_aa: CASREPGQNPTNEKLFF

d_call: TRBD2
v_call: TRBV18
j_call: TRBJ2-1
clone_size: -
cdr3_nt: TGTGCCAGCTCACGAACAGGACTAGCGATCTACAATGAGCAGTTCTTC
cdr3_aa: CASSRTGLAIYNEQFF

d_call: -
v_call: TRBV5-1
j_call: TRBJ2-2
clone_size: once
cdr3_nt: TGCGCCAGCAGCTTGTCCCGGCGGAACACCGGGGAGCTGTTTTTT
cdr3_aa: CASSLSRRNTGELFF

d_call: -
v_call: TRBV27
j_call: TRBJ2-1
clone_size: -
cdr3_nt: TGTGCCAGCAGTTTTGGGCATGAGCAGTTCTTC
cdr3_aa: CASSFGHEQFF

d_call: -
v_call: TRBV5-6
j_call: TRBJ2-6
clone_size: -
cdr3_nt: TGTGCCAGCAGCTTTGGTATGTCTGGGGCCAACGTCCTGACTTTC
cdr3_aa: CASSFGMSGANVLTF

d_call: TRBD1
v_call: TRBV5-1
j_call: TRBJ2-2
clone_size: -
cdr3_nt: TGCGCCAGCAGCTTCGGACAGGGGAGACGGGAGCTGTTTTTT
cdr3_aa: CASSFGQGRRELFF

d_call: TRBD2
v_call: TRBV5-4
j_call: TRBJ2-1
clone_size: -
cdr3_nt: TGTGCCAGCAGCGCTAATAGCGGGTTATACAATGAGCAGTTCTTC
cdr3_aa: CASSANSGLYNEQFF

d_call: -
v_call: TRBV5-1
j_call: TRBJ2-1
clone_size: -
cdr3_nt: TGCGCCAGCAGGGGGGAAACCTACAATGAGCAGTTCTTC
cdr3_aa: CASRGETYNEQFF

d_call: TRBD2
v_call: TRBV6-2/TRBV6-3
j_call: TRBJ2-5
clone_size: -
cdr3_nt: TGTGCCAGCAGTTCCCGAGTCGGTCGACGGGAGGCCGGCCCGGGAGAGACCCAGTACTTC
cdr3_aa: CASSSRVGRREAGPGETQYF

d_call: TRBD1
v_call: TRBV5-8
j_call: TRBJ2-4
clone_size: -
cdr3_nt: TGTGCCAGCAGCCCGGGGACAGCGTCTAGCAAAAACATTCAGTACTTC
cdr3_aa: CASSPGTASSKNIQYF

d_call: -
v_call: TRBV29-1
j_call: TRBJ2-7
clone_size: -
cdr3_nt: TGCAGCGTTATGACAGCGTCGAGCTCCTACGAGCAGTACTTC
cdr3_aa: CSVMTASSSYEQYF

d_call: -
v_call: TRBV6-1
j_call: TRBJ1-1
clone_size: few
cdr3_nt: TGTGCCAGCAGTGAATTGGCAGAAAACACTGAAGCTTTCTTT
cdr3_aa: CASSELAENTEAFF

d_call: -
v_call: TRBV2
j_call: TRBJ1-1
clone_size: -
cdr3_nt: TGTGCCAGCAGTGAAGGAGCGAACACTGAAGCTTTCTTT
cdr3_aa: CASSEGANTEAFF

d_call: TRBD1
v_call: TRBV24-1
j_call: TRBJ2-5
clone_size: -
cdr3_nt: TGTGCCACCAGTGACCTCGACAGGGGAGCGGAGACCCAGTACTTC
cdr3_aa: CATSDLDRGAETQYF

d_call: -
v_call: TRBV5-1
j_call: TRBJ2-6
clone_size: once
cdr3_nt: TGCGCCAGCAGCGCCGCGATTGTAGGGACTGGGGCCAACGTCCTGACTTTC
cdr3_aa: CASSAAIVGTGANVLTF

d_call: -
v_call: TRBV10-3
j_call: TRBJ1-5
clone_size: -
cdr3_nt: TGTGCCATCAGTGAGTCGAAGCTAAATCAGCCCCAGCATTTT
cdr3_aa: CAISESKLNQPQHF

d_call: TRBD1
v_call: TRBV27
j_call: TRBJ2-1
clone_size: few
cdr3_nt: TGTGCCAGCAGTTTATCGGGACAGTATAAGCAGTTCTTC
cdr3_aa: CASSLSGQYKQFF

d_call: TRBD1
v_call: TRBV5-1
j_call: TRBJ1-1
clone_size: once
cdr3_nt: TGCGCCAGCAGCTCGCTGGGACAGACCAACACTGAAGCTTTCTTT
cdr3_aa: CASSSLGQTNTEAFF

d_call: -
v_call: TRBV11-3
j_call: TRBJ1-1
clone_size: -
cdr3_nt: TGTGCCAGCAGCTTGGGACAAGCGAACACTGAAGCTTTCTTT
cdr3_aa: CASSLGQANTEAFF

d_call: TRBD2
v_call: TRBV2
j_call: TRBJ2-7
clone_size: -
cdr3_nt: TGTGCCAGCAGTTCTAGGACTAGCGGGGCACCCTACGAGCAGTACTTC
cdr3_aa: CASSSRTSGAPYEQYF

d_call: -
v_call: TRBV6-5
j_call: TRBJ1-5
clone_size: -
cdr3_nt: TGTGCCAGTCGACAAATCAATCAGCCCCAGCATTTT
cdr3_aa: CASRQINQPQHF

d_call: -
v_call: TRBV11-3
j_call: TRBJ2-7
clone_size: -
cdr3_nt: TGTGCCAGCAGCCGGGGGCCGGGCGAGCAGTACTTC
cdr3_aa: CASSRGPGEQYF

d_call: -
v_call: TRBV6-5
j_call: TRBJ1-1
clone_size: -
cdr3_nt: TGTGCCAGCACCGGGACTGCGGACACTGAAGCTTTCTTT
cdr3_aa: CASTGTADTEAFF

d_call: TRBD1
v_call: TRBV19
j_call: TRBJ2-5
clone_size: -
cdr3_nt: TGTGCCAGTAGTAAATCCGGGACAGGGTGGGGAGAGACCCAGTACTTC
cdr3_aa: CASSKSGTGWGETQYF

d_call: -
v_call: TRBV29-1
j_call: TRBJ1-1
clone_size: -
cdr3_nt: TGCAGCGTTGTTCGGGCGGAGGGCACTGAAGCTTTCTTT
cdr3_aa: CSVVRAEGTEAFF

d_call: TRBD2
v_call: TRBV4-1
j_call: TRBJ2-5
clone_size: few
cdr3_nt: TGCGCCAGCAGCCAAGGCATTCCTAGGACTAGCGGTATGCCCCAGTACTTC
cdr3_aa: CASSQGIPRTSGMPQYF

d_call: -
v_call: TRBV6-1
j_call: TRBJ1-2
clone_size: -
cdr3_nt: TGTGCCAGCAGTGAAGACAGGGAAGGCTACACCTTC
cdr3_aa: CASSEDREGYTF

d_call: -
v_call: TRBV5-1
j_call: TRBJ2-7
clone_size: -
cdr3_nt: TGCGCCAGCAGCGTAGGAGCAGCACAAATCTACGAGCAGTACTTC
cdr3_aa: CASSVGAAQIYEQYF

d_call: TRBD2
v_call: TRBV11-3
j_call: TRBJ2-3
clone_size: -
cdr3_nt: TGTGCCAGCAGCCCATCCAGACTAGCGGGTCTAACAGATACGCAGTATTTT
cdr3_aa: CASSPSRLAGLTDTQYF

d_call: -
v_call: TRBV7-9
j_call: TRBJ2-1
clone_size: few
cdr3_nt: TGTGCCAGCAGCTCCATGACGGAAGACAATGAGCAGTTCTTC
cdr3_aa: CASSSMTEDNEQFF

d_call: -
v_call: TRBV7-2
j_call: TRBJ2-2
clone_size: -
cdr3_nt: TGTGCCAGCAGCTTAGGGGCAGGGCTGGCCGGGGAGCTGTTTTTT
cdr3_aa: CASSLGAGLAGELFF

d_call: TRBD1
v_call: TRBV11-3
j_call: TRBJ1-2
clone_size: once
cdr3_nt: TGTGCCAGCAGCTTAGAAGGGAGAGGGGGCGTCTATGGCTACACCTTC
cdr3_aa: CASSLEGRGGVYGYTF